This record looks at one T cell receptor (beta chain) sequence and its context. Its antigen is as yet unknown. The data belong to a study of shared clonotypes between healthy human individuals. V dropped 10 bases and J dropped 1 base, with 24 bases sitting between them. The CDR3 is 17 residues long. Germline loops: CDR1 SGHAT, CDR2 FQNNGV. Assay used: immunoSEQ multiplex PCR; TCRdb lists only in-frame clones, some missing. This table has approximately 2,000,000 clones, 90% to 95% appearing once. Study outcomes and limitations: When naive CD4 clonotypes were compared across several donors, around 5% were shared. Few donors limited the genetic and exposure-history diversity represented.

CD45RO-negative CD8 cells positively selected for CCR7 made up the naive population, which excluded terminally differentiated effector memory CD45RA+ cells. Material for sequencing was naive CD8+ T cells from PBMCs. The genes are TRBV11-2 and TRBJ2-3; the D call may be TRBD1 or TRBD2 (6 bases each). This receptor was taken from a man between 18 and 29 years old in good health. Some clones in this sample may be carry-over from other donors' samples. This CDR3 reads CAIPNGGRGSGTDTQYF. In DNA form, the CDR3 reads TGTGCCATCCCTAACGGGGGCAGGGGTAGCGGCACAGATACGCAGTATTTT.